Listed below are T cell receptor beta chains from one sample, sequenced in a study of control samples from healthy donors and cancer patients. Profiled with immunoSEQ multiplex PCR; TCRdb holds only in-frame clones, not every one. The sample lists under 300,000 clones; 82% were seen once. The sequenced sample was PBMCs. The source is a woman aged 60-75 years with lung cancer. CDR3s include the opening cysteine and the closing phenylalanine or tryptophan. The order of the fields is CDR3 protein, CDR3 DNA, J gene, V gene, clone size, D gene. The D gene is left open where the match is weak. Clone size appears in some rows only: once, few, many, or a class for an expanded clone.

CASSPGTNTKQYF TGTGCCAGCTCACCAGGGACAAACACCAAGCAGTACTTC TRBJ2-7 TRBV18 - -
CASSLIWEQYF TGTGCCAGCAGTCTGATTTGGGAGCAGTACTTC TRBJ2-7 TRBV2 few -
CASSQDRAQPQHF TGTGCCAGCAGCCAAGACCGGGCTCAGCCCCAGCATTTT TRBJ1-5 TRBV3-1/TRBV3-2 - -
CASRSGTANTDTQYF TGCGCCAGCAGATCCGGGACAGCCAACACAGATACGCAGTATTTT TRBJ2-3 TRBV5-1 - TRBD1
CASSLVRGGSRLNEQFF TGTGCCAGCAGCTTAGTTAGAGGGGGCTCCAGGCTCAATGAGCAGTTCTTC TRBJ2-1 TRBV11-2 - TRBD1
CASSHEFSTIYF TGTGCCAGCAGCCACGAATTTAGTACCATATATTTT TRBJ1-3 TRBV3-1/TRBV3-2 - -
CTSYGPRVSWETQYF TGCACCAGCTATGGACCCCGTGTGTCGTGGGAGACCCAGTACTTC TRBJ2-5 TRBV1 - -
CASSIGARLTGNTIYF TGTGCCAGTAGTATCGGGGCGCGCCTTACTGGAAACACCATATATTTT TRBJ1-3 TRBV19 - -
CASSLRADRDYRKQYF TGTGCCAGCAGCTTACGGGCGGACAGAGACTATAGGAAGCAGTACTTC TRBJ2-7 TRBV13 once -
CASRSQQGGAFF TGTGCCAGCAGGAGCCAACAGGGGGGAGCTTTCTTT TRBJ1-1 TRBV6-5 few TRBD1
CASSQGTGATNEKLFF TGTGCCAGCAGTCAAGGGACAGGGGCAACTAATGAAAAACTGTTTTTT TRBJ1-4 TRBV27 - TRBD1
CASSQTYRIYEQYF TGCGCCAGCAGCCAGACTTACAGGATCTACGAGCAGTACTTC TRBJ2-7 TRBV4-1 - -
CASSLDVQGAASNTEAFF TGCGCCAGCAGCCTGGATGTACAGGGGGCTGCCTCAAACACTGAAGCTTTCTTT TRBJ1-1 TRBV5-1 many TRBD1
CASSHTGQGASGEQFF TGTGCCAGCAGCCACACCGGACAGGGGGCAAGTGGTGAGCAGTTCTTC TRBJ2-1 TRBV3-1/TRBV3-2 - TRBD1
CASSYGGREETQYF TGTGCCAGCAGTTACGGTGGGCGGGAAGAGACCCAGTACTTC TRBJ2-5 TRBV6-5 once -
CASTTEPDRGVSEQYF TGCGCCAGCACGACAGAACCGGACAGGGGGGTTTCTGAGCAGTACTTC TRBJ2-7 TRBV5-1 - TRBD1